A selection of T cell receptor beta chains follows, all from one sample in a study of T cells of healthy individuals. TCRdb reprocessed the 5' RACE reads via MiXCR and lists one record per CDR3 protein. In the table there are some 41,000 distinct CDR3 sequences, 4.5% of which are singletons. These receptor sequences come from a human donor in good health. The CDR3 runs from the conserved cysteine through the conserved F or W. Each record gives: J gene, D gene, clone size, V gene, CDR3 DNA, CDR3 protein. The D gene is left open where the match is weak. Clone size is shown for a subset of rows, as once, few, many or a class of expanded clone.

TRBJ2-1	TRBD2	many	TRBV29-1	TGCAGCGTTGTGAGGAGCGCGGGGGTGAATGAGCAGTTCTTC	CSVVRSAGVNEQFF
TRBJ1-2	.	many	TRBV20-1	TGCAGTGCTAGAGATAGCCAGGTCCCTAACTATGGCTACACCTTC	CSARDSQVPNYGYTF
TRBJ1-5	.	many	TRBV6-6	TGTGCCAGCAGGCCCCTCCACACAGGGCCACGTCAGCCCCAGCATTTT	CASRPLHTGPRQPQHF
TRBJ2-3	TRBD1	many	TRBV14	TGTGCCAGCAGCCCTGGGACAGGGAAGTACACGCAGTATTTT	CASSPGTGKYTQYF
TRBJ2-2	.	many	TRBV11-3	TGTGCCAGCAGCTTTGACCCAACCACGAACACCGGGGAGCTGTTTTTT	CASSFDPTTNTGELFF
TRBJ2-7	TRBD1	few	TRBV11-2	TGTGCCAGCAGCGCCCTGGTGACAGGGAACGAGCAGTACTTC	CASSALVTGNEQYF
TRBJ2-1	.	.	TRBV5-6	TGTGCCAGCAGCTTGGCCGGGCTCCCCGGTGAGCAGTTCTTC	CASSLAGLPGEQFF
TRBJ2-7	.	many	TRBV10-3	TGTGCCACCGGAATTCTCGGTTCCGAGCAGTACTTC	CATGILGSEQYF
TRBJ2-3	.	many	TRBV11-2	TGTGCCAGCAGCTTATCCGGGTCGACCACAGATACGCAGTATTTT	CASSLSGSTTDTQYF
TRBJ1-2	.	many	TRBV29-1	TGCAGCGTCCACACCCGGGACTACGATGGCTACACCTTC	CSVHTRDYDGYTF
TRBJ2-3	.	few	TRBV6-5	TGTGCCAGCAGTTACTCGGGGGGAGGACCTGGCAGGAATACGCAGTATTTT	CASSYSGGGPGRNTQYF
TRBJ1-6	.	many	TRBV20-1	TGCAGTGCTAGTGAAGGCCATTCACCCCTCCACTTT	CSASEGHSPLHF
TRBJ2-3	TRBD2	many	TRBV6-1	TGTGCCAGCAGTGAAAGGGAGCGGGAGGTCGCAGATACGCAGTATTTT	CASSEREREVADTQYF
TRBJ1-1	.	.	TRBV30	TGTGCCTGGATTGACAAGGGGGACACTGAAGCTTTCTTT	CAWIDKGDTEAFF
TRBJ2-1	.	few	TRBV24-1	TGTGCCACCAGTGTCTCGGGGAGGAATGAGCAGTTCTTC	CATSVSGRNEQFF
TRBJ2-3	TRBD2	.	TRBV20-1	TGCAGTGCTGCCTCGGGACTAACGCACACAGATACGCAGTATTTT	CSAASGLTHTDTQYF
TRBJ2-7	.	many	TRBV20-1	TGCAGTGCTAGAGATCCCCTAGGCGGCGGGGCCTGGGGCGAGCAGTACTTC	CSARDPLGGGAWGEQYF